This T cell receptor (beta chain) was identified during a study of blood T cell repertoires in COVID-19. Germline CDR1 is SNHLY and CDR2 is FYNNEI. The length of the CDR3 is 13 residues. TCRdb's copy holds only in-frame clones and misses some; the assay was immunoSEQ multiplex PCR. The sample contains 200,000 to 300,000 clones, 84% of which appear only once. The V and J genes are TRBV2 and TRBJ2-1; TRBD1 aligns across 8 bases. The sequenced sample consisted of peripheral blood. The TCR originated in a man aged 55-75 years with acute or convalescent COVID-19. The chain's CDR3 is CASDRGAYNEQFF. DNA of the CDR3: TGTGCTTCCGACAGGGGAGCTTACAATGAGCAGTTCTTC.